This T cell receptor (beta chain) was identified during a study of beta chain features in type 1 diabetes. About the research overall: Researchers looked at some 110 million sorted cells across all samples.

The germline V gene has CDR1 LNHDA and CDR2 SQIVND (reference sequence). This CDR3 contains 14 residues. The V end lost 6 bases, the J end lost 0 bases, and 11 bases lay between the germline ends. What was sequenced were expressed TCRB transcripts, since all of the isolated RNA had been reverse transcribed. Sequencing was performed with immunoSEQ multiplex PCR; in TCRdb, only in-frame clones are kept and a portion is missing. This table has roughly 330,000 clones, approximately 13% appearing once. Cell sorting via CD45RO/CCR7/CD25/CD127/CD95/CD27 was performed to obtain CD4+ naive, central memory, regulatory and stem cell-like memory cells. Whole-study results and caveats: Sequencing used cDNA, and cells with high TCR expression could therefore be over-represented. Moderate yet significant TCRB CDR3 shortening was seen in Type 1 diabetes patients in all four CD4+ subsets. More deletions and fewer insertions at VDJ junctions were found in patients with type 1 diabetes.

This clone was recorded a few times. The antigen remains undetermined. The origin of this receptor is a woman under 30 with type 1 diabetes. The chain uses TRBV19 and TRBJ1-1; D not resolved. Sequences were obtained from naive CD4+ T cells from blood. CDR3 residues: CASSLQRVNTEAFF. The DNA for the CDR3 is TGTGCCAGTAGCCTTCAGAGGGTGAACACTGAAGCTTTCTTT. The full variable domain, in which reference TRBV19 and TRBJ1-1 provide the parts outside the CDR3, is DGGITQSPKYLFRKEGQNVTLSCEQNLNHDAMYWYRQDPGQGLRLIYYSQIVNDFQKGDIAEGYSVSREKKESFPLTVTSAQKNPTAFYLCASSLQRVNTEAFFGQGTRLTVV.